The 14 T cell receptor beta chains presented below share a single source sample, sequenced in a study of monozygotic twins with inflammatory bowel disease. After re-calling the 5' RACE reads, TCRdb lists one entry per CDR3 protein, DNA absent. Recorded here are over 350,000 distinct CDR3 sequences; the top ten clones represent around 2.6%. Sequencing was done on a sample of blood. These receptors were obtained from a human donor with ulcerative colitis or Crohn's disease, or a healthy co-twin of an affected twin (not recorded which).

This rearrangement joins TRBV10-3 to TRBJ2-5. There are 12 residues in the CDR3. The germline V gene has CDR1 ENHRY and CDR2 SYGVKD. The CDR3: CAISRAQGAQYF.

The chain couples TRBV7-2 to TRBJ1-3. Germline V gene data show CDR1 as SGHTA and CDR2 as FQGNSA. There are 17 residues in the CDR3. CDR3 residues: CASSLALGVSSGNTIYF.

The chain recombines TRBV12-3 or TRBV12-4 with TRBJ2-3; TCRdb picks TRBD1, but there is no DNA to check that call. There are 18 residues in the CDR3. This chain's CDR3 is CASSSPRDRGRTTDTQYF.

The V gene is TRBV12-3 or TRBV12-4, the J gene TRBJ2-5; checking the TCRdb D call of TRBD1 is not possible without DNA. This CDR3 has 20 residues. The CDR3 here is CASSPRLLFDREVKIGTQYF.

The gene calls are TRBV12-3 or TRBV12-4 and TRBJ2-3; TCRdb selects TRBD2, and the lack of DNA leaves this call unchecked. The CDR3 contains 15 residues. The CDR3 loop is CASSFGRGGPDTQYF.

The J gene is TRBJ2-3, the V gene TRBV6-2 or TRBV6-3; TCRdb gives TRBD2 as the D gene, but with no DNA this cannot be confirmed. The CDR3 totals 15 residues. Germline loops: CDR1 MNHEY, CDR2 SVGEGT. The CDR3 reads CASSPTRWLGDTQYF.

J is TRBJ1-1 and V is TRBV6-5. The CDR3 has 15 amino acids. CDR1 is MNHEY, CDR2 SVGAGI, per germline. The CDR3 region is CASSYSSGLVAEAFF.

The chain uses TRBV7-2 and TRBJ2-3. This CDR3 region has 15 residues. Germline V gene sequence: CDR1 SGHTA, CDR2 FQGNSA. CDR3: CASSPMSSDTDTQYF.

The chain couples TRBV2 to TRBJ1-1. The length of the CDR3 is 13 residues. The V gene's germline CDR1 is SNHLY and CDR2 FYNNEI. This chain's CDR3 is CASGTYGDTEAFF.

The chain links TRBV5-1 to TRBJ2-2; TCRdb gives TRBD2 as the D gene, but with no DNA this cannot be confirmed. The CDR3 has 16 amino acids. CDR1 is SGHRS, CDR2 YFSETQ, per germline. The CDR3 loop reads CASGPTSGLNTGELFF.

The chain has TRBV4-3 and TRBJ2-7; TCRdb gives TRBD1 as the D gene, but with no DNA this cannot be confirmed. CDR3 size: 17 residues. The germline V gene encodes CDR1 LGHNA and CDR2 YSLEER. The CDR3 loop is CASSQSLTGQGAYEQYF.

V usage is TRBV5-1 and J usage is TRBJ2-1; with no DNA, the TCRdb D assignment of TRBD1 cannot be verified. Germline V CDR1 and CDR2: SGHRS, YFSETQ. The CDR3 covers 15 residues. Here the CDR3 reads CASSLRGEAYNEQFF.

The J gene is TRBJ1-6, the V gene TRBV18. The CDR3 loop spans 14 amino acids. CDR1 and CDR2 from the germline V gene are KGHSH and LQKENI. The CDR3 reads CASSPSFLNSPLHF.

The chain links TRBV19 to TRBJ2-6. Germline V gene lookup returns CDR1 LNHDA and CDR2 SQIVND (reference sequence). The CDR3 spans 19 residues. The CDR3 spells CASSIMVFSADSGANVLTF.